Described below is a single T cell receptor beta chain sequence and its context. Its antigen is unknown. The protocol was immunoSEQ multiplex PCR, while the TCRdb copy is restricted to in-frame clones and leaves out a portion. This table has over 2 million clones, 85% to 95% appearing once. This specimen belongs to a study of shared clonotypes between healthy human individuals. Study-wide findings and caveats: Clonotypes which were not shared had lower generation probabilities than clonotypes that all four donors shared. Sorted-subset samples were not fully sequenced, rarefaction indicated.

The V gene lost 2 bases and the J gene lost 9 bases, with 17 bases spanning the gap. This CDR3 is 13 amino acids long. Germline V gives CDR1 GTSNPN, CDR2 SVGIG (reference sequence). V gene TRBV30 combines with J gene TRBJ2-7; D may correspond to TRBD1 or TRBD2 (5 bases each). This receptor was taken from a man between 18 and 35 years old in good health. Some clones in this sample may be carry-over from other donors' samples. Specimen: naive CD4+ T cells from PBMCs. Described subset: CD45RA+ positively selected. CDR3 region: CAWSSGTVMGQYF. The CDR3 DNA is TGTGCCTGGAGTTCGGGGACGGTAATGGGGCAGTACTTC.